The clone carrying this TCR beta chain was counted once. Its antigen remains unknown. This CDR3 spans 14 amino acids. Germline V CDR1 and CDR2: SGDLS, YYNGEE. V shed 3 bases and J shed 9 bases, with 16 bases lying between them. As every portion of the isolated RNA was reverse transcribed, the sequencing read expressed TCRB transcripts. It was found that naive, central memory and regulatory T cell samples averaged approximately 3.6 million reads. The method was immunoSEQ multiplex PCR; TCRdb's version includes in-frame clones alone and lacks a portion of them. Among some 290,000 clones, 20% to 25% were seen once, and the ten largest hold 0.012%. The data stem from a study of beta chain features in type 1 diabetes. Study at large: Sorted cells from all samples, numbering 107,917,701, were examined. Study findings and constraints: There was a moderate but significant shortening of TCRB CDR3s in all four CD4+ subsets of Type 1 diabetes patients. Although PCR might favor shorter templates, it would do so equally in patients and controls.

This clonotype was sampled from a young woman with type 1 diabetes. The rearrangement uses TRBV9 and TRBJ2-1; no clear D. The sample was naive CD4+ T cells from blood. CDR3 nucleotide sequence: TGTGCCAGCAGCGGAGGCCTAGAGCGAGCTGAGCAGTTCTTC. This sequence encodes CASSGGLERAEQFF.